Listed here are 17 T cell receptor beta chains from one sample, sequenced in a study of blood T cells in healthy people across ages. Primers used in a second PCR of about 7 to 12 cycles were a sample-barcoded 5' primer and a J-beta primer mix. TCRdb reanalysed the 5' RACE reads using MiXCR and keeps one entry per CDR3 protein. Among around 1.5 million distinct CDR3 sequences listed, roughly a third were seen once. The sample was blood. The receptors shown here come from a woman aged 25-40 years in good health.

This clonotype has only a few counts. The chain recombines TRBV15 with TRBJ2-5; weak D call: TRBD1 (6 bases). Germline CDR1 reads LNHNV; CDR2 reads YYDKDF (reference sequence). Deletions cut 3 bases from V and 1 base from J, with 9 bases between. This CDR3 has 14 amino acids. The CDR3 DNA is TGTGCCACCAGCAGGGGACATACCCAAGAGACCCAGTACTTC. It encodes CATSRGHTQETQYF.

This clonotype was found a few times. This rearrangement joins TRBV5-1 to TRBJ2-3; 8 positions agree with TRBD2. Germline CDR1 reads SGHRS; CDR2 reads YFSETQ. The V segment lost 4 bases and the J segment 1 base; nucleotides outside the gene matches: 8. The CDR3 spans 16 residues. CDR3 bases: TGCGCCAGCAGCCCCGTTGGAGCGGGGGGCACAGATACGCAGTATTTT. Its protein is CASSPVGAGGTDTQYF.

The chain uses TRBV12-3 or TRBV12-4 and TRBJ2-1; D is tentatively TRBD1 or TRBD2 (5 bases each). This CDR3 has 12 residues. Trimming took 5 bases from V and 9 from J, leaving 11 bases between them. Here the CDR3 reads CASSRGASEQFF. As DNA, the CDR3 is TGTGCCAGCAGTAGAGGGGCAAGTGAGCAGTTCTTC.

The chain employs TRBV20-1 and TRBJ2-7; 10 bases match TRBD1. Germline V gene sequence: CDR1 DFQATT, CDR2 SNEGSKA (reference sequence). The CDR3 contains 13 residues. With V trimmed by 7 bases and J by 1 base, 4 bases remained unmatched. CDR3 in amino acids: CSVRQGASYEQYF. The CDR3 nucleotides read TGCAGTGTAAGACAGGGGGCGTCCTACGAGCAGTACTTC.

V usage is TRBV5-1 and J usage is TRBJ2-3, with a tentative D call TRBD2 (5 bases). Germline V lookup: CDR1 SGHRS, CDR2 YFSETQ. CDR3 length equals 15 residues. V dropped 4 bases and J dropped 1 base, with 13 bases sitting between them. This CDR3 is CASSDQEARTDTQYF. In nucleotides, the CDR3 is TGCGCCAGCAGCGATCAGGAGGCTCGCACAGATACGCAGTATTTT.

As concerns this clonotype: Given a much more abundant clone one base away, this may be a read error. This rearrangement joins TRBV29-1 to TRBJ2-5, with 7 bases lining up with TRBD2. The J call may be mistaken, given a closer DNA end match to TRBJ2-7. The CDR3 consists of 16 residues. Germline V CDR1 and CDR2: SQVTM, ANQGSEA. As DNA, the CDR3 is TGCGGCGTTGCCCAGCGGGAACATGTTGGTGGAGGCGAGCAGTACTTC. Translation gives CGVAQREHVGGGEQYF.

This clonotype was seen many times. V usage is TRBV10-3 and J usage is TRBJ2-5, with no clear D. V gave up 10 bases and J gave up 3 bases, with 18 bases separating them. Germline CDR1 is ENHRY and CDR2 is SYGVKD. The CDR3 totals 14 residues. CDR3 protein: CATGLSLREETQYF. The CDR3 coding sequence is TGTGCCACCGGGCTGAGCCTTAGGGAAGAGACCCAGTACTTC.

This chain joins TRBV6-1 and TRBJ2-1; D assignment may be TRBD1 or TRBD2 (5 bases each). V was shortened by 7 bases and J by 1 base, with 8 bases between the two germline ends. Per germline, CDR1 MNHNS and CDR2 SASEGT. The CDR3 has 13 residues. The CDR3, as DNA: TGTGCCAGCACGGGGCGATCCTACAATGAGCAGTTCTTC. It yields the protein CASTGRSYNEQFF.

This chain links TRBV7-9 with TRBJ1-4; no clear D. The V end lost 0 bases, the J end lost 8 bases, and 4 bases lay between the germline ends. Germline V gene data show CDR1 as SEHNR and CDR2 as FQNEAQ (reference sequence). There are 12 residues in the CDR3. The CDR3 DNA reads TGTGCCAGCAGCTTAGCGGAGGAAAAACTGTTTTTT. It yields the protein CASSLAEEKLFF.

The chain recombines TRBV20-1 with TRBJ2-7, with TRBD2 as a possible D gene (6 bases). The germline V and J ends were trimmed by 1 base and 4 bases, with 14 bases remaining between them. This CDR3 region has 14 residues. Germline CDR1 is DFQATT and CDR2 is SNEGSKA (reference sequence). CDR3 nucleotides: TGCAGTGCTAGAGGGAACGGGGGAGCTTACGAGCAGTACTTC. Protein sequence: CSARGNGGAYEQYF.

This clonotype occurred a few times. The chain links TRBV12-3 or TRBV12-4 to TRBJ1-4; D is possibly TRBD1 (5 bases). The CDR3 covers 15 residues. V lost 5 bases and J 5 bases, leaving 15 bases between the germline ends. Here the CDR3 DNA reads TGTGCCAGCAGTACCCTCAGGGCAGGGAATGAAAAACTGTTTTTT. As protein: CASSTLRAGNEKLFF.

This clonotype was seen at least ten times. At one of its ends the junction is not consistent with the germline gene, which may arise from a read error. V gene TRBV5-1 combines with J gene TRBJ2-5; tentatively, D is TRBD1 (5 bases). Germline-derived CDR1 and CDR2 are SGHRS and YFSETQ. This CDR3 region has 14 residues. The CDR3 loop reads CASSLAGPQETQYF. CDR3 coding DNA: TGTGCCAGCAGCCTTGCAGGGCCCCAAGAGACCCAGTACTTC.

V usage is TRBV25-1 and J usage is TRBJ1-6; TRBD1 matches 9 bases. The CDR3 consists of 15 residues. Trimming removed 4 bases from V and 13 bases from J; junction bases left unmatched: 11. The germline V gene has CDR1 MGHDK and CDR2 SYGVNS. The CDR3 nucleotides read TGTGCCAGCAGTGTTGGGGACAGGGAATGGTCGCCCCTCCACTTT. Its protein product is CASSVGDREWSPLHF.

This clonotype has at least ten counts. J is TRBJ2-1 and V is TRBV29-1; D might be TRBD2 (7 bases). Deletions cut 2 bases from V and 5 bases from J, with 16 bases between. The CDR3 has 15 residues. Per the germline V gene, CDR1 is SQVTM and CDR2 is ANQGSEA. The CDR3 DNA reads TGCAGCGTTGAATATGGGGGGGCTGGTAACAATGAGCAGTTCTTC. Protein product: CSVEYGGAGNNEQFF.

The rearrangement joins TRBV7-3 to TRBJ2-2; D is unresolved. The germline CDR1 and CDR2 sequences are SGHTA and FQGTGA. The CDR3 extends over 13 amino acids. Trimming stripped 1 base from V and 9 bases from J, with 9 bases between. The CDR3 is CASSLSVTRELFF. DNA for the CDR3: TGTGCCAGCAGCTTAAGCGTAACCAGGGAGCTGTTTTTT.

This clonotype appeared many times. The rearrangement links TRBV12-3 or TRBV12-4 to TRBJ2-5, with no clear D. V lost 0 bases and J 4 bases, leaving 9 bases between the germline ends. This CDR3 region has 14 residues. The CDR3 nucleotides read TGTGCCAGCAGTTTAGCTAGCAAGGCAGAGACCCAGTACTTC. This codes for CASSLASKAETQYF.

This clonotype occurred a few times. V is TRBV27 and J is TRBJ2-1; the D gene is possibly TRBD1 (5 bases). V dropped 3 bases and J dropped 7 bases, with 13 bases sitting between them. This CDR3 is 14 amino acids long. Germline V gene data show CDR1 as MNHEY and CDR2 as SMNVEV (reference sequence). This CDR3 is CASSFDQGANEQFF. The CDR3 nucleotides are TGTGCCAGCAGTTTTGACCAGGGTGCAAATGAGCAGTTCTTC.